This paragraph reports one TCR beta chain. Its recognized antigen is unknown. Base qualities were left out, and no much larger clone turns up one base away. These data originate in a study of cytomegalovirus exposure and HLA in healthy donors (dated 2017 in TCRdb). About the study as a whole: In an earlier analysis of 550 to 750 of the donors, approximately 260 Gb of sequence data and approximately 100 million unique TCR beta sequences from about 180 million T cells were reported. An early release that covered 640 HLA-typed donors contained about 300 gigabases of sequencing data and some 87 million unique TCR sequences. Of the 300 to 500 genotyped donors, roughly 80% were placed in the genetic ancestry cluster associated with self-reported Caucasian donors. The study aimed to test whether cataloging public T cell receptors could reveal signatures of past pathogen exposure. The study used immunosequencing to profile the T cell repertoires of some 600 subjects and linked those repertoires to cytomegalovirus serostatus. In addition to the first cohort of 666 subjects, a separate validation cohort of 120 different subjects was used. To predict cytomegalovirus infection status, the study brought together high-throughput TCR immunosequencing, statistical association of individual TCRs with disease status, and machine learning. A later analysis re-examined previously published TCR beta repertoires from roughly 650 donors and added high-resolution HLA genotyping to investigate patterns of TCR occurrence. Rather than using new phenotypic data, the later analysis identified candidate immune exposures from TCR beta sequences and from how often those sequences occurred across donors. An earlier analysis of around 580 of the donors used high-throughput TCR beta sequencing to judge whether each TCR beta V gene segment behaved as functional or pseudogenic. Donor age, sex, ethnicity and CMV serostatus were compiled alongside the repertoire data. A later genetic analysis used genome-wide SNP genotypes for 398 of the 666 donors, treating that subset as a discovery cohort. All discovery cohort repertoires had been generated on a single sequencing platform. Class I and class II HLA loci were covered by the typing at four-digit resolution. The number of donors typed differed by locus, with about 620-630 for A, B, C, DRB1 and DQB1, 522 for DQA1, approximately 570 for DPA1, and about 450 for DPB1. Roughly 5 DR-DQ haplotypes were treated as single units for association and clustering because of strong linkage in the cohort. On average, roughly 240,000 unique TCR beta nucleotide sequences were sequenced per donor among 398 genotyped donors of the cohort, with around 19% of those sequences being non-productive. Findings and caveats that apply to the study as a whole: A later analysis found that HLA-associated TCR beta chains were more clonally expanded and had lower generation probabilities than equally common non-associated chains. Immune exposure information for the cohort was limited to CMV serostatus. A later analysis associated 17,000 or so TCR beta sequences with specific HLA alleles at a false discovery rate of 0.05. Several of the top co-occurrence clusters appeared to be linked to parvovirus B19, influenza, CMV and Epstein-Barr virus, according to a later analysis. A further reported finding was that TCR beta sequences accurately predicted the HLA-A and HLA-B alleles for most subjects in the first cohort. Across donors, most TCR sequences were observed very rarely, whereas some public TCRs were present in many individuals. A total of 150 to 200 TCR beta chains were listed by the study as associated with cytomegalovirus. The sequencing pipeline was judged likely to have produced a cluster of highly shared sequence variants as a technical artifact. Strong co-occurrence of HLA alleles, especially DR and DQ, made assigning TCR associations to individual alleles difficult. Seventeen rarely observed V segments, including chromosome 9 orphons, were excluded from the earlier analysis of approximately 500 of the donors because counts were too low. In this cohort, only TCR beta chains were sequenced, and detectable features were limited by the absence of alpha or paired-chain data. Linkage disequilibrium might explain the correlated functional status among segregating V segments, but an unknown experimental factor could not be excluded. In vitro tests confirmed that a few of the cytomegalovirus-associated TCR beta chains recognize cytomegalovirus antigens. An association between a missense DCLRE1C variant and V-gene and J-gene trimming of TCR beta chains was found in a later genetic analysis and replicated in an independent cohort. HLA typing was unavailable for some donors at each locus, so association tests used only the typed subset. In an earlier analysis of some 500 of the donors, most TCR beta V segments were observed in productive rearrangements about 87% or about 30% of the time, broadly matching IMGT annotations. The classifier was reported to diagnose cytomegalovirus status with high specificity and sensitivity in both the original and validation cohorts. Most CMV-associated TCR beta chains appeared to be HLA-restricted in a later analysis, and the HLA associations seemed to be driven largely by CMV exposure. Sequencing depth was assumed to be roughly uniform across donors in the presence/absence analyses, though that assumption may not hold. A later genetic analysis reported fewer N-insertions in productive TCRs among donors in an Asian-associated ancestry cluster than the roughly 700-donor mean. According to a later analysis, TCR association rates differed among HLA loci, with DRB1 alleles showing the most associated TCRs and HLA-C alleles showing the fewest. It was suggested by the authors that the approach could potentially be generalized to other disease states and immunological phenotypes. Because the 87-base-pair reads could not distinguish some IMGT-functional V segments, including TRBV6-2 and TRBV6-3, those segments were excluded.

The cohort consisted of 666 healthy bone marrow donors. At the time of sampling, all cohort members were nominally healthy, though unrecorded immune exposures were likely present. The donor tested CMV seropositive and was one of the 289 seropositive cohort members. Each donor provided a peripheral blood sample, and peripheral blood mononuclear cells were used for TCR beta sequencing. Genomic DNA was extracted from the blood cell samples with the Qiagen DNeasy Blood Extraction Kit. According to the germline V gene (reference sequence), CDR1 reads SGHAT and CDR2 reads FQDESV. Germline trimming amounts to 0 bases on V and 1 base on J, with 4 as the count of junction bases outside the gene matches. The CDR3 has 16 amino acids, counting the end cysteine and phenylalanine. The entry retains the CDR3 DNA only, 48 bases that are in frame from base 1. Library prep was done by the immunoSEQ multiplex PCR assay. The multiplex PCR relied on a mix of 60 forward primers for TCR Vbeta segments and 13 reverse primers for TCR Jbeta segments. The CDR3 region of rearranged TCR beta genes was amplified from genomic DNA with a multiplex PCR assay. Amplified TCR beta libraries were sequenced as 87-base-pair reads on the Illumina HiSeq System. The paper's processing steps were these. In a later analysis, tens of millions of unique TCR beta chains were counted across the roughly 610 repertoires, and roughly 11 million of these chains were shared by at least two donors. A nearest-neighbor algorithm error-corrected the raw reads and collapsed the reads into unique sequences, merging closely related sequences to remove PCR and sequencing errors. V, D and J gene segments were assigned by aligning CDR3 sequences to IMGT reference sequences. Each retained sequence needed at least a six-nucleotide match to both a V gene segment and a J gene segment. Rearrangements were classified as productive when the CDR3 lacked stop codons and remained in frame with V and J, and all other rearrangements were classified as non-productive. CDR3 was defined by IMGT convention, running from the second conserved V-encoded cysteine to the conserved J-encoded phenylalanine. The earlier analysis of about 560 of the donors excluded any sequence lacking an unambiguous match to a single V gene segment. An earlier analysis of 500 to 700 of the donors classified V segments as functional when productive rearrangements were above 56.7% and as segregating when the standard deviation between donors was above 5%. A statistical classification framework was built for diagnosing cytomegalovirus status from the catalog of TCR beta chain sequences. A later analysis assigned V and J genes by comparing TCR nucleotide sequences with IMGT/GENE-DB human TR gene sequences. The TCRdist pipeline was used in a later analysis to assign CDR3 sequences and most-parsimonious VDJ recombination scenarios. A later analysis defined each TCR beta chain by its CDR3 amino acid sequence plus V-gene family, and excluded reads lacking a unique V-gene family. To address suspected cross-contamination and a sequencing artifact, a later analysis removed approximately 600 highly shared, low-generation-probability nucleotide sequences. In a later analysis, a clonal expansion index was calculated for each public chain from normalized within-repertoire ranks of inferred template counts. Generation probabilities in a later analysis came from a VDJ recombination model fitted to out-of-frame rearrangements, and those results were checked against IGoR. A later analysis scored TCR-TCR, TCR-HLA and TCR-CMV co-occurrence with hypergeometric tests, applying a repertoire-size bias correction to TCR pairs. In a later analysis, false discovery rates were estimated by permuting HLA or CMV assignments 20 times. In a later analysis, co-occurring TCRs were grouped using DBSCAN, with TCRdist sequence similarity added in when clustering inside HLA-allele-positive subsets. Repertoires with fewer than 30,000 or more than 120,000 public chains were left out of co-occurrence clustering, as were five repertoires with anomalous nucleotide sharing. What TCRdb holds here is the immuneACCESS table cut down to in-frame rearrangements. Part of the clones is not present; checked against another copy, under half of the missing clones reflect an unresolved V gene, and the others are unexplained. For V, J and clone size, that table is used; D and trimming come from the DNA. The sample table lists about 130,000 clones, less than 85% of them with a count of one. The leading ten clones occupy roughly 2% of the sample.

The sample consisted of PBMCs. The V and J genes are TRBV11-1 and TRBJ2-7, with 9 bases in between that match TRBD2. This sequence originates from a woman aged 55-69 years in good health and CMV-seropositive. The DNA reads as follows: TGTGCCAGCAGCTTAGCTGGTGCGGGAGGGTCCTACGAGCAGTACTTC. Its protein product is CASSLAGAGGSYEQYF.